This T cell receptor beta chain was documented in a study of blood T cell repertoires in COVID-19. Background on the study: Acute-phase and convalescent COVID-19 samples originated in the United States, Italy and Spain. PBMCs, B-cell-depleted T cells, or T cells were the source of the cDNA or gDNA that made up the material.

Original data processing: How many nucleated cells were present was estimated from reference gene primer amplification. Assay: immunoSEQ multiplex PCR; the TCRdb copy retains only in-frame clones and omits some. The V and J calls and clone size are taken from that table; D and trimming were inferred from the DNA. Here the sample spans under 65,000 clones, 91% being singletons. Sequenced material: peripheral blood. The TCR comes from a human donor in a cohort sampled during active COVID-19.

The CDR3, as DNA: TGTGCCAGCAGTTTAATCGGGACATGGAATGAAGCTTTCTTT. It specifies CASSLIGTWNEAFF. The V and J genes are TRBV27 and TRBJ1-1, with a tentative D call TRBD1 (6 bases). Germline CDR1 is MNHEY and CDR2 is SMNVEV (reference sequence). The CDR3 extends over 14 amino acids. Trimming removed 2 bases from V and 7 bases from J, with 14 bases in between.